The present TCR beta chain was sequenced within a study of cytomegalovirus exposure and HLA in healthy donors. Study-wide results and caveats: 164 TCR beta chains were listed as cytomegalovirus-associated. In vitro experiments confirmed that a few CMV-associated chains were specific for CMV antigens.

TCRdb keeps only in-frame clones here, not all; method: immunoSEQ multiplex PCR. The sample consists of about 160,000 clones, approximately 86% of them appearing once. Note on this clone: The antigen is not known.

The CDR3 is 16 residues long. Germline V gives CDR1 LNHDA, CDR2 SQIVND (reference sequence). The V and J ends lost 0 bases and 1 base respectively, with 12 bases between them. Sequencing input: PBMCs. The chain links TRBV19 to TRBJ2-5, with D perhaps TRBD2 (6 bases). This receptor was taken from a woman younger than 30 in good health and CMV-seronegative. The CDR3 sequence is CASSIEGGRGQETQYF. CDR3 in DNA: TGTGCCAGTAGTATAGAGGGAGGACGGGGCCAAGAGACCCAGTACTTC.